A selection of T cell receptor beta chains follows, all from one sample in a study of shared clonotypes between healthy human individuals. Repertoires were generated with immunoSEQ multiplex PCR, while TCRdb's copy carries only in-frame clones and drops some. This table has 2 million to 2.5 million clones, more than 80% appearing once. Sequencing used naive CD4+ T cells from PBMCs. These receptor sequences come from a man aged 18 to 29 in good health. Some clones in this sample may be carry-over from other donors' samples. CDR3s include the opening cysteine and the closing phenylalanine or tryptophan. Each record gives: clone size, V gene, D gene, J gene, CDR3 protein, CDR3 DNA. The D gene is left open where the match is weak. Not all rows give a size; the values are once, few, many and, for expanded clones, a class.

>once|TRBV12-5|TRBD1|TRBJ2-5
CASGPGQSAVETQYF
TGTGCTAGTGGACCGGGACAGTCGGCTGTGGAGACCCAGTACTTC
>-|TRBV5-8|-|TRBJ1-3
CASRLGTSGNTIYF
TGTGCCAGCAGATTGGGAACCTCTGGAAACACCATATATTTT
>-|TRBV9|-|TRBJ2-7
CASSVGSDDEQYF
TGTGCCAGCAGCGTAGGGTCGGATGACGAGCAGTACTTC
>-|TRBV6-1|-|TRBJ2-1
CASSDASRGWNEQFF
TGTGCCAGCAGTGACGCGTCGCGGGGATGGAATGAGCAGTTCTTC
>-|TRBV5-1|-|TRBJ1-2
CASSSDSYNYGYTF
TGCGCCAGCAGCTCCGACAGCTATAACTATGGCTACACCTTC
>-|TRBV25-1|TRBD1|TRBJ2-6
CASSASGTGIRGANVLTF
TGTGCCAGCAGTGCGTCCGGGACAGGTATACGTGGGGCCAACGTCCTGACTTTC
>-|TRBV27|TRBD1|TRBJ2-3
CASKTRTGYGTDTQYF
TGTGCCAGTAAGACTCGGACAGGGTATGGCACAGATACGCAGTATTTT
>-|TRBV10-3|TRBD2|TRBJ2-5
CAISVGLAGETQYF
TGTGCCATCAGTGTGGGGCTAGCGGGAGAGACCCAGTACTTC
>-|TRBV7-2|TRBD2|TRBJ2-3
CASSLRTSGSADTQYF
TGTGCCAGCAGCTTACGGACTAGCGGGAGTGCGGATACGCAGTATTTT
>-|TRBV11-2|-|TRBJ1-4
CASSLLGEKLFF
TGTGCCAGCAGCTTACTCGGTGAAAAACTGTTTTTT
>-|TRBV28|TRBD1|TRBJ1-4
CASRGQGLGNEKLFF
TGTGCCAGCAGGGGACAGGGGTTGGGGAATGAAAAACTGTTTTTT
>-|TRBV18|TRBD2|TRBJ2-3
CASSPGERGGADTQYF
TGTGCCAGCTCACCAGGGGAGCGGGGAGGAGCCGATACGCAGTATTTT
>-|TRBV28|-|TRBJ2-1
CASSDLRTGEQFF
TGTGCCAGCAGTGACCTTCGGACGGGGGAGCAGTTCTTC
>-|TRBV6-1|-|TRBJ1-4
CASSEAGAGEKLFF
TGTGCCAGCAGTGAAGCAGGGGCAGGGGAAAAACTGTTTTTT
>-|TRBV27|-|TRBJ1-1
CASRPARQFSWTEAFF
TGTGCCAGCAGACCCGCACGACAGTTTTCGTGGACTGAAGCTTTCTTT
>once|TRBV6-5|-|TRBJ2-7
CASSRAGLHYEQYF
TGTGCCAGCAGCCGGGCAGGGTTGCACTACGAGCAGTACTTC
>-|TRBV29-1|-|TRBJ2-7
CSVGDRNEQYF
TGCAGCGTCGGAGACAGGAACGAGCAGTACTTC
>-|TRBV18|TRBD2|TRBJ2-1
CASSPPLAGALMGEQFF
TGTGCCAGCTCACCACCTTTAGCGGGAGCGCTAATGGGAGAGCAGTTCTTC
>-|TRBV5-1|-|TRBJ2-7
CASSPWAGIYEQYF
TGCGCCAGCAGCCCTTGGGCAGGCATCTACGAGCAGTACTTC
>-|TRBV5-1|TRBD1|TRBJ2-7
CASSLAGTGGDEQYF
TGCGCCAGCAGCTTGGCTGGGACAGGGGGCGACGAGCAGTACTTC
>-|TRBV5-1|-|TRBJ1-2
CASSLEEGKYGYTF
TGCGCCAGCAGCTTGGAAGAGGGGAAGTATGGCTACACCTTC
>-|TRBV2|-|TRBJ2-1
CASSQATGRNEQFF
TGTGCCAGCAGTCAAGCTACAGGGCGAAATGAGCAGTTCTTC
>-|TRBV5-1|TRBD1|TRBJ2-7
CASSFLTGGREQYF
TGCGCCAGTAGCTTTCTTACAGGGGGCCGGGAGCAGTACTTC
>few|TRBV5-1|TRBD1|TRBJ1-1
CASRVQGQSAEAFF
TGCGCCAGCAGGGTCCAGGGACAGAGTGCTGAAGCTTTCTTT
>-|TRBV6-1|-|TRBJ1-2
CASIQGRRGYGYTF
TGTGCCAGCATCCAGGGGCGACGGGGGTATGGCTACACCTTC